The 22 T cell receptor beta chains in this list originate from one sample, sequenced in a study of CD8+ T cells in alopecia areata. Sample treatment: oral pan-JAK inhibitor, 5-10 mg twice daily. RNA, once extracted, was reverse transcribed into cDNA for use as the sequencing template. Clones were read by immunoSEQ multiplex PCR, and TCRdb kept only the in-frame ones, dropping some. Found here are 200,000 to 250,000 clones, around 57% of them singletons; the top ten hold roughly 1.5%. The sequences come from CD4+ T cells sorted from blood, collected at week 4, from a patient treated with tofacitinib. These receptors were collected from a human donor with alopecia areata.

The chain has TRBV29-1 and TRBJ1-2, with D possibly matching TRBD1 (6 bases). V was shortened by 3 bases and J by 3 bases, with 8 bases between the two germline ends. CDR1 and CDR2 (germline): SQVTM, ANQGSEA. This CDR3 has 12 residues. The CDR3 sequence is CSVDRGYYGYTF. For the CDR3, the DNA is TGCAGCGTTGACAGGGGCTACTATGGCTACACCTTC.

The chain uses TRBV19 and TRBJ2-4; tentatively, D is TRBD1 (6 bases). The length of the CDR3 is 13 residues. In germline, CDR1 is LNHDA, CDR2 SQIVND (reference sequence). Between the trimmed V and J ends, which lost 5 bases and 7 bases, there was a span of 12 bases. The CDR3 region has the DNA TGTGCCAGTAGTCCGGACAGATCCAACATTCAGTACTTC. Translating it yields CASSPDRSNIQYF.

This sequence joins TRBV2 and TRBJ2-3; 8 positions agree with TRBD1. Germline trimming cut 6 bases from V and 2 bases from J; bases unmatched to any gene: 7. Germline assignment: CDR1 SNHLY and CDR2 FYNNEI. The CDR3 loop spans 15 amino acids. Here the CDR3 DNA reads TGTGCCAGCAGGAAGGACAGGGCCGTCACAGATACGCAGTATTTT. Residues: CASRKDRAVTDTQYF.

CDR3 sequence: CAWSVMRRGVTQYF. Here the CDR3 DNA reads TGTGCCTGGAGTGTAATGAGGCGGGGGGTTACGCAGTACTTC. J is TRBJ2-7 and V is TRBV30, with 8 bases lining up with TRBD2. The germline CDR1 and CDR2 sequences are GTSNPN and SVGIG (reference sequence). This CDR3 is built from 14 residues. The V and J ends lost 0 bases and 9 bases, in that order; junction bases with no gene match: 10.

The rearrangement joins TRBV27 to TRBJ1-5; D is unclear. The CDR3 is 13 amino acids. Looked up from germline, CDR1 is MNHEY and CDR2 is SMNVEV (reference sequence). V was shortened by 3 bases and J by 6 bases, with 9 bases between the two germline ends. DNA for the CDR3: TGTGCCAGCAGTTTCACTGGAAGTCAGCCCCAGCATTTT. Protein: CASSFTGSQPQHF.

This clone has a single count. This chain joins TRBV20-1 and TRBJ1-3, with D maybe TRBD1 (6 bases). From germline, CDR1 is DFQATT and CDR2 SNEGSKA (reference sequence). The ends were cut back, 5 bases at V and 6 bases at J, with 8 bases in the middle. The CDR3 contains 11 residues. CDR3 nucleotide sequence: TGCAGTGCTCGACAGGAAAACACCATATATTTT. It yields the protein CSARQENTIYF.

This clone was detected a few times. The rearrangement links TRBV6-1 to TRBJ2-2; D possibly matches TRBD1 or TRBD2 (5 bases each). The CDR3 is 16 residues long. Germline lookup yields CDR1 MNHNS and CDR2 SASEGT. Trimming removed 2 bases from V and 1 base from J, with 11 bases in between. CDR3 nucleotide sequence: TGTGCCAGCAGTGAACAGGGAGATCTGAACACCGGGGAGCTGTTTTTT. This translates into CASSEQGDLNTGELFF.

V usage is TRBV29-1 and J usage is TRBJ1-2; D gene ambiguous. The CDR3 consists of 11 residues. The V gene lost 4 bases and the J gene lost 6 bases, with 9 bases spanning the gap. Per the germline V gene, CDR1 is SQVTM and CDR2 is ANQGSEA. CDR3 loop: CSVAMGNGYTF. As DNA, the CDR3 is TGCAGCGTTGCTATGGGGAATGGCTACACCTTC.

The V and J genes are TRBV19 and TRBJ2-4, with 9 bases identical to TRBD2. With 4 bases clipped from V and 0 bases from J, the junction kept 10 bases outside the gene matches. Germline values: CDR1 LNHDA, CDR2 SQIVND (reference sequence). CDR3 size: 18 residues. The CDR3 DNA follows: TGTGCCAGTAGTACATACAGCGGGGGGCCACTAGCCAAAAACATTCAGTACTTC. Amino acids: CASSTYSGGPLAKNIQYF.

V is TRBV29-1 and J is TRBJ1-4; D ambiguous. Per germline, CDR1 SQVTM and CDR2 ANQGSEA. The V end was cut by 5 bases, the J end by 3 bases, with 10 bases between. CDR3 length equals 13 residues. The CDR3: CSVRSGANEKLFF. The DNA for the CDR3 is TGCAGCGTTCGTTCCGGGGCTAATGAAAAACTGTTTTTT. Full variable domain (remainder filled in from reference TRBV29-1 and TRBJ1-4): SAVISQKPSRDICQRGTSLTIQCQVDSQVTMMFWYRQQPGQSLTLIATANQGSEATYESGFVIDKFPISRPNLTFSTLTVSNMSPEDSSIYLCSVRSGANEKLFFGSGTQLSVL.

The chain's CDR3 is CASSLKQGNTEAFF. Written as DNA, the CDR3 is TGCGCCAGCAGCTTGAAACAGGGGAACACTGAAGCTTTCTTT. The V call is TRBV5-1, the J call TRBJ1-1; possible D gene TRBD1, 6 bases. CDR1 is SGHRS and CDR2 is YFSETQ in the germline V gene. Trimming cost V 1 base and J 1 base, with 8 bases left between them. The CDR3 sequence is 14 residues long.

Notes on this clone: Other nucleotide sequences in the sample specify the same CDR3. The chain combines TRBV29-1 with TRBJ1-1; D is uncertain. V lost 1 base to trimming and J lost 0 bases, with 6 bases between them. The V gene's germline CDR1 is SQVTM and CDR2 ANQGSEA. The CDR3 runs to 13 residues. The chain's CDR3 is CSVEGIMNTEAFF. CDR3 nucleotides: TGCAGCGTTGAAGGGATAATGAACACTGAAGCTTTCTTT.

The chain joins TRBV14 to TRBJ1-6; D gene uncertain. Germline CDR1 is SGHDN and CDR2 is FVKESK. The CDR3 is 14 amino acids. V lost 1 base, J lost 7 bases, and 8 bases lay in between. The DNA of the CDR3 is TGTGCCAGCAGCCAAGCCAGTTTCAATTCACCCCTCCACTTT. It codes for CASSQASFNSPLHF.

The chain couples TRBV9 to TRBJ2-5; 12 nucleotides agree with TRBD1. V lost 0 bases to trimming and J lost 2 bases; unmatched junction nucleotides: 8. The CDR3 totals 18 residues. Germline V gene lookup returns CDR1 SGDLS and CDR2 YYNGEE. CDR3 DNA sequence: TGTGCCAGCAGCGTAGCCTGGGGGACAGGGGGCGCGCAAGAGACCCAGTACTTC. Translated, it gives CASSVAWGTGGAQETQYF.

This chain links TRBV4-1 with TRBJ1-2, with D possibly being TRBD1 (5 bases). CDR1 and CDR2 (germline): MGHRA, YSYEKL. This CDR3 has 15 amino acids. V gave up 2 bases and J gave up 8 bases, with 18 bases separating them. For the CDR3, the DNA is TGCGCCAGCAGCCAAAGATCTTTAGGGGATTGGGGCTACACCTTC. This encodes CASSQRSLGDWGYTF.

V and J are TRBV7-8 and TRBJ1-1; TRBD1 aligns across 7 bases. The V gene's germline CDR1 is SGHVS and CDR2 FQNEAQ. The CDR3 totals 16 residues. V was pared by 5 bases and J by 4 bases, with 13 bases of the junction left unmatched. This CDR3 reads CASSPRGVTGSTEAFF. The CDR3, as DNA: TGTGCCAGCAGCCCAAGGGGCGTGACAGGGTCCACTGAAGCTTTCTTT.

The CDR3: CASSERGAGGGETQYF. In DNA form, the CDR3 reads TGTGCCAGCAGTGAACGCGGAGCAGGGGGCGGCGAGACCCAGTACTTC. The chain combines TRBV2 with TRBJ2-5; the match to TRBD1 covers 8 bases. The V and J ends lost 2 bases and 5 bases, in that order; junction bases with no gene match: 10. The CDR3 is 16 residues long. Germline V gene sequence: CDR1 SNHLY, CDR2 FYNNEI.

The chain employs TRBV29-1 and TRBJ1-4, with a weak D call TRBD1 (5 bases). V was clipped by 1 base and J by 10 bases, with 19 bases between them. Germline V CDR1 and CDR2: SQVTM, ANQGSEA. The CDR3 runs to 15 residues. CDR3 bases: TGCAGCGTTGAAGTTCCGGGGCGTGGGTATGGAAAACTGTTTTTT. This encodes CSVEVPGRGYGKLFF.

The CDR3 spells CASSGPGQGSPEAFF. In DNA form, the CDR3 reads TGTGCCAGCAGCGGACCAGGACAGGGATCCCCTGAAGCTTTCTTT. The genes are TRBV7-9 and TRBJ1-1, with 8 bases identical to TRBD1. Germline V CDR1 and CDR2: SEHNR, FQNEAQ (reference sequence). CDR3 size: 15 residues. V lost 5 bases and J lost 6; bases outside the gene matches: 11. The variable domain in full, with the rest retrieved from reference TRBV7-9 and TRBJ1-1, is DTGVSQNPRHKITKRGQNVTFRCDPISEHNRLYWYRQTLGQGPEFLTYFQNEAQLEKSRLLSDRFSAERPKGSFSTLEIQRTEQGDSAMYLCASSGPGQGSPEAFFGQGTRLTVV.

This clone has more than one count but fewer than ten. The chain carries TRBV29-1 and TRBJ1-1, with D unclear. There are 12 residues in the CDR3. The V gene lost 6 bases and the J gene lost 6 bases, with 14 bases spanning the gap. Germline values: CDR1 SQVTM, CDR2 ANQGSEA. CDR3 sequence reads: CSVASRVSEAFF. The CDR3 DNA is TGCAGCGTCGCCTCCCGCGTCTCTGAAGCTTTCTTT.

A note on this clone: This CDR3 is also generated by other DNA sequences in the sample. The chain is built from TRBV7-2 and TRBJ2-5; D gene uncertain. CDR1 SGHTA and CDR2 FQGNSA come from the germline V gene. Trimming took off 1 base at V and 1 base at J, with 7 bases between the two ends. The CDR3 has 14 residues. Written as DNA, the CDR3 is TGTGCCAGCAGCTTAGGAGGCTCCCAAGAGACCCAGTACTTC. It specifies CASSLGGSQETQYF.

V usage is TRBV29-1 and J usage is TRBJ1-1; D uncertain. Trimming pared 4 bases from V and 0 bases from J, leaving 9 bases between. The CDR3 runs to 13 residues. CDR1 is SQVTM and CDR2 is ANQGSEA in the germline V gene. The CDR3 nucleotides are TGCAGCGTTGGGGCGGCGGTGAACACTGAAGCTTTCTTT. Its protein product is CSVGAAVNTEAFF. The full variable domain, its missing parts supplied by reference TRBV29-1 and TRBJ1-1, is SAVISQKPSRDICQRGTSLTIQCQVDSQVTMMFWYRQQPGQSLTLIATANQGSEATYESGFVIDKFPISRPNLTFSTLTVSNMSPEDSSIYLCSVGAAVNTEAFFGQGTRLTVV.